This T cell receptor beta chain was obtained from a study of naive and memory T cell subsets. Only a few counts were recorded for this clonotype. V was trimmed by 10 bases and J by 8 bases, leaving 18 bases between them. This CDR3 is 13 amino acids long. Looked up from germline, CDR1 is ENHRY and CDR2 is SYGVKD. After CD4 positive bead selection, the CD4-negative fraction gave CD8 T cells. Two oligonucleotides, mixed equimolar, formed the beta constant-region primer covering TRBC1 and TRBC2. In TCRdb, the UMI-ligation and nested PCR reads were re-called with MiXCR into one record per CDR3 protein. The sample lists about 85,000 distinct CDR3 sequences, approximately 14% occurring once.

The sequence was collected from a human donor in good health. The J gene is TRBJ2-1, the V gene TRBV10-3, with a possible D match to TRBD2 (6 bases). Sequenced sample: central memory CD4+ T cells from blood. The chain's CDR3 is CATSIGGVDEQFF. The DNA of the CDR3 is TGTGCCACCTCAATAGGAGGGGTCGATGAGCAGTTCTTC.